Only a few counts were recorded for the clone carrying this T cell receptor beta chain. Its antigen is still unknown. CDR1 and CDR2 from the germline V gene are SGHRS and YFSETQ. The CDR3 is made up of 17 amino acids. With V trimmed by 4 bases and J by 1 base, 2 bases remained unmatched. CDR3 regions of TCR beta were amplified from RNA transcripts. HTBI primers primed a first-round RT-PCR, and a second-round multiplex PCR followed. TCRdb redid the calling of the multiplex PCR reads with MiXCR, one entry per CDR3 protein. This table has fewer than 600,000 distinct CDR3 sequences, 13% to 15% appearing once. The entry originates in a study of Graves' ophthalmopathy and Graves' hyperthyroidism. Study context: There was a collection of peripheral blood at initial diagnosis, before any treatment.

Study-wide findings and caveats: Researchers report that a 13-signature model separated ophthalmopathy from stable hyperthyroidism, posting around 86% sensitivity and roughly 81% specificity.

The specimen sequenced was blood. The V gene is TRBV5-1, the J gene TRBJ2-2; TRBD2 matches 15 bases. This TCR came from a woman aged 25-40 years with Graves' ophthalmopathy. The CDR3 sequence is CASSRTSGRVNTGELFF. The CDR3 DNA reads TGCGCCAGCAGCCGGACTAGCGGGAGGGTGAACACCGGGGAGCTGTTTTTT.